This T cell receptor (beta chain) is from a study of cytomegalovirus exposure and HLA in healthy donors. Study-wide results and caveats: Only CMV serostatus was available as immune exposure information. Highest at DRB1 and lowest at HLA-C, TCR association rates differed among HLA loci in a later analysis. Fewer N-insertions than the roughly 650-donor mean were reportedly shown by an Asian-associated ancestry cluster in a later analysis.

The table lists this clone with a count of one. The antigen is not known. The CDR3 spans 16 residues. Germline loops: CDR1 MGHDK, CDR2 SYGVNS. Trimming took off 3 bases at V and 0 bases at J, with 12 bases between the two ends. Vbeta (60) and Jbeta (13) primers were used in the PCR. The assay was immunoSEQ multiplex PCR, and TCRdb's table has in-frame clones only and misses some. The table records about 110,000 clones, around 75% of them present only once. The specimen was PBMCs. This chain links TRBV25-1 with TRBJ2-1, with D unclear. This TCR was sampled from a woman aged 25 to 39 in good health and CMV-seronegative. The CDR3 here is CASSDTSSHSYNEQFF. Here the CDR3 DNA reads TGTGCCAGCAGTGATACTTCCTCTCACTCCTACAATGAGCAGTTCTTC.